The clone carrying this T cell receptor (beta chain) was counted at least ten times. What it binds is not known. With iRepertoire HTBI primers and Arm-PCR of CDR3 regions, TCR beta libraries were built. TCRdb reprocessed the multiplex PCR reads with MiXCR, giving one entry per CDR3 protein. The sample lists approximately 230,000 distinct CDR3 sequences; around 16% were seen once. These data come from a study of regulatory T cells in long-lasting Graves disease. The study's findings and limits: Between persistent patients, thousands of public clonotypes were shared, exceeding the 800 to 1,000 shared between new patients. No thyroid tissue was studied; the work used peripheral blood only. Since the sample size was small, accuracy may have been reduced.

Time point: newly diagnosed GD, antithyroid drugs for less than 3 months. The TCR library used RNA extracted from PBMCs. The sequence derives from a female donor with Graves disease. This material consisted of peripheral blood mononuclear cells (PBMCs), taken at new diagnosis, from a patient treated with antithyroid drugs.

The CDR3 loop is CASSEAGSPNEQFF. CDR3 DNA: TGTGCCAGCAGTGAAGCAGGGAGTCCCAATGAGCAGTTCTTC. The chain has TRBV6-1 and TRBJ2-1; TRBD2 is a possible D gene (5 bases). Looked up from germline, CDR1 is MNHNS and CDR2 is SASEGT. Trimming shortened V by 0 bases and J by 6 bases, and 9 bases separated the two germline ends. The CDR3 extends over 14 amino acids.